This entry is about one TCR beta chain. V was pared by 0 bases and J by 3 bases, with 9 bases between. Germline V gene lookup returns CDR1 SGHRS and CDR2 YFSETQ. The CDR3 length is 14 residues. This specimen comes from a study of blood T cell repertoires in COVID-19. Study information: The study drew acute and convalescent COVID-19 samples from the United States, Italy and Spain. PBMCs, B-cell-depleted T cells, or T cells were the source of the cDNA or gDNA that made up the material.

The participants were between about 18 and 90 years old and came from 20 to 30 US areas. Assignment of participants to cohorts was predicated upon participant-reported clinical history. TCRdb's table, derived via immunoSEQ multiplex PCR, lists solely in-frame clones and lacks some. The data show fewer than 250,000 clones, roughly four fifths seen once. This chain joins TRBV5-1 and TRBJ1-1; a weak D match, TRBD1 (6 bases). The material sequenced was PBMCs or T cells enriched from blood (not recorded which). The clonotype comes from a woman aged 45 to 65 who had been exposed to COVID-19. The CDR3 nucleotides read TGCGCCAGCAGCTTGGTAGGGGGTTACACTGAAGCTTTCTTT. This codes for CASSLVGGYTEAFF.